A selection of T cell receptor beta chains follows, all from one sample in a study of molecular identifiers for immune sequencing clone quantification. TCRdb re-analysed the PCR reads in MiXCR, keeping a single row per CDR3 protein. The data show 550,000 to 750,000 distinct CDR3 sequences, about 20% seen once. The sample consisted of naive CD8+ T cells from blood, with Jurkat cell RNA spiked in. Source of these receptors: a human donor in good health. Some libraries in this study had Jurkat cell RNA spiked in. Both conserved end residues are part of each CDR3. D genes are given only for firm matches. Not every row has a clone size; where given, it reads once, few, many or a size class.

>TRBD1|15|TRBJ2-7|TRBV12-3/TRBV12-4|few
CASTLRGTGVYEQYF
TGTGCCAGCACCCTAAGAGGGACAGGGGTCTACGAGCAGTACTTC
>NA|14|TRBJ1-3|TRBV4-1|NA
CASSQGTSGNTIYF
TGCGCCAGCAGCCAAGGTACCAGTGGAAACACCATATATTTT
>NA|17|TRBJ1-3|TRBV7-2|many
CASSFSFDVYSGNTIYF
TGTGCCAGCAGCTTTAGTTTCGACGTATACTCTGGAAACACCATATATTTT
>NA|15|TRBJ2-3|TRBV7-3|NA
CASSLKIGEEDTQYF
TGTGCCAGCAGCTTAAAAATCGGGGAAGAAGATACGCAGTATTTT
>NA|14|TRBJ2-7|TRBV27|NA
CASSSPGKSYEQYF
TGTGCCAGCAGTTCCCCAGGCAAATCCTACGAGCAGTACTTC
>NA|13|TRBJ2-4|TRBV5-6|many
CATQGGDKNIQYF
TGTGCCACCCAAGGGGGGGACAAAAACATTCAGTACTTC
>TRBD2|14|TRBJ2-1|TRBV20-1|many
CSSSGGRGYNEQFF
TGCAGTTCCTCCGGCGGGAGGGGGTACAATGAGCAGTTCTTC
>NA|14|TRBJ1-1|TRBV6-6|NA
CASTPLWGNTEAFF
TGTGCCAGCACCCCCCTCTGGGGGAACACTGAAGCTTTCTTT
>NA|15|TRBJ2-3|TRBV6-5|NA
CASSYLGAEVDTQYF
TGTGCCAGCAGTTACTTAGGGGCTGAGGTAGATACGCAGTATTTT
>TRBD2|18|TRBJ2-3|TRBV12-3/TRBV12-4|many
CASSLQAGGSGATDTQYF
TGTGCCAGCAGTTTACAGGCCGGGGGTAGCGGGGCCACAGATACGCAGTATTTT
>NA|13|TRBJ2-5|TRBV7-6|many
CASRPVGPETQYF
TGTGCCAGCAGGCCAGTTGGGCCAGAGACCCAGTACTTC
>TRBD1|16|TRBJ1-6|TRBV7-8|many
CASSVDRVPYNSPLHF
TGTGCCAGCAGCGTAGACAGGGTGCCTTATAATTCACCCCTCCACTTT
>NA|16|TRBJ1-4|TRBV4-1|many
CASSQAHTGTNEKLFF
TGCGCCAGCAGCCAAGCCCACACAGGTACAAATGAAAAACTGTTTTTT
>NA|16|TRBJ2-5|TRBV15|NA
CATSRDVESRVGTQYF
TGTGCCACCAGCAGAGATGTCGAGAGCAGGGTTGGGACCCAGTACTTC
>NA|15|TRBJ2-7|TRBV5-4|NA
CASSLEQGSSYEQYF
TGTGCCAGCAGCTTAGAACAGGGAAGCTCCTACGAGCAGTACTTC
>TRBD1|19|TRBJ2-6|TRBV13|NA
CACSFWGDRGLTGANALTF
TGTGCCTGCAGCTTCTGGGGTGACAGGGGGCTCACTGGGGCCAACGCCCTGACTTTC
>NA|14|TRBJ2-2|TRBV3-1|NA
CASSPDSTYGELFF
TGTGCCAGCAGCCCCGACAGCACATACGGGGAGCTGTTTTTT
>TRBD1|15|TRBJ2-3|TRBV7-2|NA
CASSSPTGVEGTQYF
TGTGCCAGCAGCTCGCCGACAGGGGTTGAGGGCACGCAGTATTTT
>TRBD1|15|TRBJ2-7|TRBV11-2|few
CASSYPGQGPYEQYF
TGTGCCAGCAGCTACCCGGGACAGGGTCCCTACGAGCAGTACTTC
>TRBD1|15|TRBJ2-7|TRBV4-1|few
CASSQVSTGTHEQYF
TGCGCCAGCAGCCAAGTCTCGACAGGGACCCACGAGCAGTACTTC
>NA|13|TRBJ2-3|TRBV20-1|NA
CSAFTGDDDTQYF
TGCAGTGCGTTTACGGGGGACGACGATACGCAGTATTTT
>NA|13|TRBJ2-7|TRBV12-3/TRBV12-4|NA
CASSPEGSGEQYF
TGTGCCAGCAGTCCGGAGGGATCCGGCGAGCAGTACTTC
>TRBD2|21|TRBJ2-3|TRBV6-2/TRBV6-3|few
CASSYSPWGSGKPVIPDTQYF
TGTGCCAGCAGTTACTCCCCCTGGGGTAGCGGGAAACCAGTCATCCCAGATACGCAGTATTTT
>NA|12|TRBJ2-3|TRBV20-1|many
CSGFTAADTQYF
TGCAGTGGTTTCACAGCTGCAGATACGCAGTATTTT
>TRBD2|20|TRBJ2-5|TRBV28|NA
CASSLWFEERREGRVETQYF
TGTGCCAGCAGTTTATGGTTCGAGGAGAGGCGGGAGGGCCGGGTAGAGACCCAGTACTTC
>NA|16|TRBJ2-5|TRBV6-2/TRBV6-3|few
CASSYSVAELQETQYF
TGTGCCAGCAGTTACTCGGTGGCGGAATTACAAGAGACCCAGTACTTC
>TRBD1|13|TRBJ1-1|TRBV6-1|many
CASRTGSGTEAFF
TGTGCCAGCAGGACAGGGTCCGGCACTGAAGCTTTCTTT
>NA|12|TRBJ1-5|TRBV5-6|NA
CANSLDNQPQHF
TGTGCCAACAGCTTAGATAATCAGCCCCAGCATTTT
>TRBD1|13|TRBJ2-7|TRBV20-1|few
CSALGTGQYEQYF
TGCAGTGCCCTAGGGACAGGGCAATACGAGCAGTACTTC
>TRBD1|16|TRBJ1-1|TRBV15|many
CATSTIGTGMWTEAFF
TGTGCCACCAGCACTATCGGGACAGGGATGTGGACTGAAGCTTTCTTT
>TRBD2|17|TRBJ2-7|TRBV4-1|many
CASSQVWVGGDSYEQYF
TGCGCCAGCAGCCAAGTTTGGGTCGGGGGGGACTCCTACGAGCAGTACTTC
>NA|15|TRBJ1-5|TRBV7-8|NA
CSSSLAGYSNQPQHF
TGTTCCAGCAGCTTAGCCGGCTATAGCAATCAGCCCCAGCATTTT
>NA|13|TRBJ2-2|TRBV9|many
CASSSQGLKELFF
TGTGCCAGCAGCTCCCAAGGGCTAAAAGAGCTGTTTTTT
>TRBD2|16|TRBJ2-7|TRBV4-1|few
CASSQATSGSSYEQYF
TGCGCCAGCAGCCAGGCAACTAGCGGAAGCTCCTACGAGCAGTACTTC
>TRBD1|14|TRBJ1-2|TRBV27|NA
CASSLLEGGGGYTF
TGTGCCAGCAGTTTACTGGAAGGGGGCGGTGGCTACACCTTC
>TRBD1|15|TRBJ1-5|TRBV6-1|many
CASAQGDNSNQPQHF
TGTGCCAGCGCACAGGGGGATAATAGCAATCAGCCCCAGCATTTT
>TRBD1|15|TRBJ1-6|TRBV7-9|many
CASSLVTGANSPLHF
TGTGCCAGCAGCTTAGTCACAGGGGCTAATTCACCCCTCCACTTT
>NA|14|TRBJ2-7|TRBV7-9|NA
CASSSSQGVNEQHF
TGTGCCAGCAGCTCCTCCCAAGGGGTGAACGAGCAGCACTTC
>NA|16|TRBJ2-2|TRBV21-1|few
CASSLNLRLNTGELFF
TGTGCCAGCAGCTTAAATCTACGGTTGAACACCGGGGAGCTGTTTTTT
>NA|16|TRBJ2-3|TRBV6-1|many
CASSEGRGHLADTQYF
TGTGCCAGCAGTGAAGGGAGGGGTCATTTAGCAGATACGCAGTATTTT
>NA|12|TRBJ2-7|TRBV7-9|many
CASSSTLGEQYF
TGTGCCAGCAGCTCGACGTTGGGGGAGCAGTACTTC
>NA|16|TRBJ2-3|TRBV24-1|few
CATSDFGSTDADTQYF
TGTGCCACCAGTGATTTCGGGAGCACAGACGCAGATACGCAGTATTTT
>NA|13|TRBJ2-2|TRBV12-3/TRBV12-4|few
CASSLGRGNGLFF
TGTGCCAGCAGTTTAGGGCGTGGGAATGGGCTGTTTTTT
>NA|15|TRBJ1-2|TRBV29-1|many
CSVEVLDHGAVGYTF
TGCAGCGTTGAAGTCCTCGACCATGGCGCCGTGGGCTACACCTTC
>NA|17|TRBJ1-6|TRBV20-1|many
CSARDHAFLVSNSPLHF
TGCAGTGCTAGAGATCACGCGTTTTTGGTGTCTAACTCACCCCTCCACTTT
>NA|16|TRBJ2-7|TRBV5-6|many
CASSSPVQGLSYEQYF
TGTGCCAGCAGCTCTCCGGTTCAGGGCCTTTCCTACGAGCAGTACTTC
>TRBD2|14|TRBJ2-5|TRBV7-9|many
CASSSTSGGETQYF
TGTGCCAGCAGCAGTACTAGCGGGGGAGAGACCCAGTACTTC
>TRBD1|16|TRBJ1-4|TRBV7-9|many
CASSSGTGATNEKLFF
TGTGCCAGCAGCTCCGGGACAGGAGCAACTAATGAAAAACTGTTTTTT
>TRBD2|16|TRBJ2-5|TRBV3-1|few
CASSQDMVAGGETQYF
TGTGCCAGCAGCCAAGATATGGTAGCGGGGGGGGAGACCCAGTACTTC
>NA|16|TRBJ2-1|TRBV4-3|many
CASSQEARRSYNEQFF
TGCGCCAGCAGCCAAGAAGCGCGGAGATCCTACAATGAGCAGTTCTTC
>NA|13|TRBJ1-5|TRBV3-1|few
CASRENSNQPQHF
TGTGCCAGCAGGGAGAATAGCAATCAGCCCCAGCATTTT
>NA|15|TRBJ1-1|TRBV7-8|many
CASSLVGGPYTEAFF
TGTGCCAGCAGCTTAGTAGGGGGACCGTACACTGAAGCTTTCTTT
>NA|13|TRBJ2-7|TRBV25-1|many
CASRVGGSYEQYF
TGTGCCAGCAGGGTCGGGGGCTCCTACGAGCAGTACTTC
>NA|16|TRBJ2-5|TRBV3-1|NA
CASSQEYFAKQETQYF
TGTGCCAGCAGCCAAGAGTATTTTGCTAAACAAGAGACCCAGTACTTC
>NA|13|TRBJ2-3|TRBV4-1|few
CASSQGWSDTQYF
TGCGCCAGCAGCCAAGGTTGGTCAGATACGCAGTATTTT